What follows describes a single T cell receptor beta chain. The antigen is unknown. These data originate in a study of blood T cells in healthy people across ages. General study results and limits: The study could not conclusively compare naive and antigen-experienced cells, given its unsorted PBMCs.

Through a sample-barcoded 5' primer and a J-beta primer mix, a second PCR was run for roughly 6 to 11 cycles. The template-switch adaptor was a 5' adaptor with 12 random nucleotides. It tagged each cDNA molecule. Individual samples furnished no less than 3 million CDR3-containing paired-end reads apiece. MiXCR was run by TCRdb on the 5' RACE reads, yielding one entry per CDR3 protein. The data contain 1,100,000 or so distinct CDR3 sequences, around 43% of them singletons. Donors were systemically healthy Caucasian individuals from Russia aged roughly 6 to 90 years. CDR1 is DFQATT, CDR2 SNEGSKA, per germline (reference sequence). The CDR3 is 13 amino acids.

This clonotype originated in a woman in her sixties in good health. The rearrangement joins TRBV20-1 to TRBJ2-5, with 8 bases lining up with TRBD1. The J call may be wrong; the DNA end is better matched by TRBJ2-7. Material for sequencing was blood. The CDR3 is CSARTGQEAEQYF. The CDR3 region has the DNA TGCAGTGCTAGAACGGGACAGGAGGCCGAGCAGTACTTC.